The rows below give T cell receptor beta chains drawn from one sample of a study of T cell responses to AZD1222 COVID-19 vaccine. Some clones are missing from TCRdb's copy, which holds only in-frame ones; the method was immunoSEQ multiplex PCR. Among about 160,000 clones listed, about nine tenths were seen once. The source material was peripheral blood, sampled on day 0 of AZD1222 vaccination. The receptors shown here come from an adult in good health. Each CDR3 is given without its conserved first and last residue. Each record gives: J gene, V gene, CDR3 protein.

>TRBJ2-7|TRBV4-3
ASSHGDRISYEQY
>TRBJ1-1|TRBV5-5
ASSPTGVDTEAF
>TRBJ2-3|TRBV4-1
ASSQGLNQGGLDTQY
>TRBJ2-7|TRBV21-1
ASSSRTGQY
>TRBJ2-1|TRBV11-2
ASSSTGRGSYNEQF
>TRBJ1-2|TRBV7-2
ASSPRRPISGYT
>TRBJ2-2|TRBV5-5
ASSTLAGGSGELF
>TRBJ1-2|TRBV4-3
ASSQDPGTGYGYT
>TRBJ1-2|TRBV18
ASSPGPNYGYT
>TRBJ1-1|TRBV28
ASPPRLGDILMNTEAF
>TRBJ2-3|TRBV27
ASSFLGGSYTDTQY
>TRBJ2-1|TRBV21-1
ASSKDGTGGLFYNEQF
>TRBJ1-5|TRBV5-5
ASSFNDRSNQPQH
>TRBJ2-7|TRBV9
ASSVAPRVSSYEQY